This passage covers 10 T cell receptor beta chains from one sample sequenced in a study of cytomegalovirus exposure and HLA in healthy donors. The PCR ran on 60 Vbeta and 13 Jbeta primers. The repertoire was sequenced with immunoSEQ multiplex PCR; TCRdb's copy has only in-frame clones and lacks some. The sample includes some 170,000 clones, around 78% of them seen just once. Sequences were obtained from PBMCs. Every receptor here comes from a middle-aged woman in good health and CMV-seronegative.

This clone was picked up a small number of times. The rearrangement links TRBV25-1 to TRBJ2-6; D may be TRBD1 (6 bases). V dropped 4 bases and J dropped 0 bases, with 13 bases sitting between them. The CDR3 sequence is 17 residues long. Germline V lookup: CDR1 MGHDK, CDR2 SYGVNS. In DNA, the CDR3 is TGTGCCAGCAGTGGGCAGGGGATAAGCTCTGGGGCCAACGTCCTGACTTTC. Amino acids: CASSGQGISSGANVLTF.

This clone has a single count. The J gene is TRBJ2-2, the V gene TRBV6-5; 12 bases match TRBD2. The CDR3 spans 15 residues. The trim removed 5 bases at V and 6 bases at J, leaving 4 bases unmatched. Germline V gene sequence: CDR1 MNHEY, CDR2 SVGAGI. The CDR3 bases are TGTGCCAGCAGTAGACTAGCGGGAGAATCCGGGGAGCTGTTTTTT. This encodes CASSRLAGESGELFF.

This clone appeared once. This chain connects TRBV30 to TRBJ2-3; D might be TRBD1 (5 bases). The CDR3 totals 14 residues. CDR1 and CDR2 (germline): GTSNPN, SVGIG (reference sequence). The V end was cut by 4 bases, the J end by 6 bases, with 17 bases between. CDR3 region: CAWTPDTQMDTQYF. DNA of the CDR3: TGTGCCTGGACCCCGGACACCCAAATGGATACGCAGTATTTT.

The chain uses TRBV12-5 and TRBJ2-2; 9 bases match TRBD1. V shed 4 bases, J shed 6 bases, and the junction held 9 bases outside the gene matches. This CDR3 has 16 amino acids. Germline loops: CDR1 LGHNT, CDR2 FRNRAP. DNA of the CDR3: TGTGCTAGTGGTTCGGGGTGGGGACAGGGTGCCGGGGAGCTGTTTTTT. Encoded protein: CASGSGWGQGAGELFF. Full variable domain (missing parts from reference TRBV12-5 and TRBJ2-2): DARVTQTPRHKVTEMGQEVTMRCQPILGHNTVFWYRQTMMQGLELLAYFRNRAPLDDSGMPKDRFSAEMPDATLATLKIQPSEPRDSAVYFCASGSGWGQGAGELFFGEGSRLTVL.

This clone was picked up one time. The genes are TRBV7-2 and TRBJ2-5; D is unclear. The CDR3 consists of 14 residues. V was pared by 5 bases and J by 2 bases, with 12 bases between. CDR1 SGHTA and CDR2 FQGNSA come from the germline V gene. CDR3 region: CASSPPRTQETQYF. CDR3 coding DNA: TGTGCCAGCAGCCCTCCACGAACTCAAGAGACCCAGTACTTC.

In its sample, this clone was seen a few times. V usage is TRBV2 and J usage is TRBJ2-7; 9 bases map to TRBD2. V was pared by 3 bases and J by 3 bases, with 6 bases of the junction left unmatched. Germline CDR1 SNHLY, CDR2 FYNNEI. The CDR3 has 15 amino acids. The CDR3 is CASSDKLAGLYEQYF. CDR3 DNA sequence: TGTGCCAGCAGTGATAAACTAGCGGGTCTCTACGAGCAGTACTTC.

The rearrangement links TRBV5-1 to TRBJ2-3; D possibly corresponds to TRBD1 (5 bases). The germline V gene has CDR1 SGHRS and CDR2 YFSETQ. The CDR3 runs to 15 residues. V dropped 0 bases and J dropped 3 bases, with 11 bases sitting between them. The CDR3 protein is CASSLGAGRTDTQYF. DNA of the CDR3: TGCGCCAGCAGCTTGGGGGCAGGGCGAACAGATACGCAGTATTTT.

This clone was observed a few times. J is TRBJ1-2 and V is TRBV5-4; 8 nucleotides match TRBD1. CDR3 length: 15 residues. The germline V gene has CDR1 SGHNT and CDR2 YYREEE (reference sequence). Trimming took 2 bases from V and 6 from J; bases not matched to a gene: 9. Written as DNA, the CDR3 is TGTGCCAGCAGCTTAGATGGACAGGGAAGTAATGGCTACACCTTC. Its translation: CASSLDGQGSNGYTF.

The rearrangement links TRBV18 to TRBJ2-7; a weak D match, TRBD2 (6 bases). The CDR3 loop spans 15 amino acids. In germline, CDR1 is KGHSH, CDR2 LQKENI. V was pared by 2 bases and J by 6 bases, with 17 bases between. The CDR3 sequence: CASSPTLASVGEQYF. In DNA form, the CDR3 reads TGTGCCAGCTCACCAACCTTGGCTAGCGTGGGCGAGCAGTACTTC.

The chain combines TRBV27 with TRBJ2-1, with 10 bases identical to TRBD2. Losses at the gene ends were 6 bases for V and 6 bases for J; bases not matched to a gene: 8. The germline V gene has CDR1 MNHEY and CDR2 SMNVEV (reference sequence). The CDR3 covers 15 residues. For the CDR3, the DNA is TGTGCCAGCAGCTCCCGACTAGCGGGCCTCAATGAGCAGTTCTTC. This translates into CASSSRLAGLNEQFF.